These 32 T cell receptor beta chains were sequenced from one sample in a study of blood T cells in healthy people across ages (dated by TCRdb to the mid-2010s). Library preparation used 5' RACE. The listed sequencing device is Illumina HiSeq 2500. A second PCR of about 7 to 12 cycles was run with a J-beta primer mix and a sample-barcoded 5' primer. TCRdb reran the public reads through fastp at Q25 and MiXCR, keeping productive beta chains. Every CDR3 protein is listed once, alongside the most common genes and DNA of its rows. The sample data list more than 900,000 distinct CDR3 sequences, and under 30% of these were observed just once. Around 0.7% of the sample is taken by the ten largest. This sample was also put to use in a study of T cells of mothers and their children.

Specimen: blood. The receptors originated from a girl aged 2 to 10 in good health.

This sequence joins TRBV21-1 and TRBJ1-4; TRBD1, the D gene given by the table, was not confirmed from the DNA. TRBV21-1 counts as a pseudogene. The CDR3 runs to 16 residues. The DNA for the CDR3 is TGTGCCAGCAGCAAGGGACAGATTGCAACTAATGAGAAACTGTTTTTT. This gives the protein CASSKGQIATNEKLFF.

This rearrangement joins TRBV20-1 to TRBJ2-1; 10 bases map to TRBD2. The J segment lost 4 bases and the V segment lost 3 bases, leaving 3 bases of the junction unmatched. Germline CDR1 is DFQATT and CDR2 is SNEGSKA (reference sequence). The CDR3 has 14 amino acids. CDR3 nucleotide sequence: TGCAGTGCTAGTAGCGGGGGGTTTTACAATGAGCAGTTCTTC. Encoded protein: CSASSGGFYNEQFF.

This clonotype was seen many times. The chain is built from TRBV7-3 and TRBJ2-5; 10 bases map to TRBD2. CDR1 is SGHTA, CDR2 FQGTGA, per germline. This CDR3 comprises 14 residues. V gave up 4 bases and J gave up 3 bases; unmatched junction bases: 2. The CDR3 region has the DNA TGTGCCAGCAGCTCCCTAGCGGGGGAAGAGACCCAGTACTTC. Its protein is CASSSLAGEETQYF.

The rearrangement uses TRBV6-1 and TRBJ2-2; 14 bases align to TRBD2. Per germline, CDR1 MNHNS and CDR2 SASEGT. There are 17 residues in the CDR3. The junction had 9 bases not matched to a gene; V was cut back by 6 bases and J by 6 bases. CDR3 loop: CASSLWTSGGYSGELFF. For the CDR3, the DNA is TGTGCCAGCAGCCTGTGGACTAGCGGGGGGTACTCCGGGGAGCTGTTTTTT.

This chain links TRBV10-2 with TRBJ1-1; 8 nucleotides agree with TRBD1. J was trimmed by 10 bases and V by 2 bases; bases with no gene match: 12. The CDR3 spans 15 residues. Germline CDR1 and CDR2: WSHSY and SAAADI. The CDR3 DNA reads TGCGCCAGCAGTGAGCCCTGGGAGACAGGGGAGGCAGCTTTCTTT. The encoded protein is CASSEPWETGEAAFF.

This clonotype was recorded a few times. The chain recombines TRBV5-1 with TRBJ2-5; 9 bases agree with TRBD2. Germline assignment: CDR1 SGHRS and CDR2 YFSETQ. CDR3 length equals 18 residues. J gave up 4 bases and V 0 bases, and 13 bases lay outside the gene matches. The CDR3 region is CASSLASGAGGYRETQYF. The CDR3 coding sequence is TGCGCCAGCAGCTTGGCCTCTGGTGCGGGAGGGTATCGAGAGACCCAGTACTTC.

This clonotype has just a few counts. The chain employs TRBV20-1 and TRBJ2-2, with unresolved D. Trimming shortened V by 6 bases and J by 7 bases, and 18 bases separated the two germline ends. The CDR3 is 14 amino acids. Germline V gives CDR1 DFQATT, CDR2 SNEGSKA (reference sequence). The CDR3 DNA is TGCAGTGCCACCGCCCGGTGGGTAGGCGGGGAGCTGTTTTTT. Translated, it gives CSATARWVGGELFF.

J is TRBJ2-7 and V is TRBV27, with 7 positions matching TRBD1. The CDR3 sequence is 15 residues long. Trimming cost V 5 bases and J 4 bases; bases outside gene matches: 11. Looked up from germline, CDR1 is MNHEY and CDR2 is SMNVEV (reference sequence). CDR3 sequence reads: CASSPIIGQEYEQYF. In nucleotides, the CDR3 is TGTGCCAGCAGTCCAATAATCGGACAGGAGTACGAGCAGTACTTC.

This clonotype appeared a few times. The CDR3 protein is CASSSTLNEAFF. The CDR3 DNA follows: TGTGCCAGCAGCTCGACCCTAAATGAAGCTTTCTTT. This chain links TRBV7-9 with TRBJ1-1; D is unclear. The V gene's germline CDR1 is SEHNR and CDR2 FQNEAQ (reference sequence). The CDR3 contains 12 residues. V was pared by 4 bases and J by 7 bases, with 10 bases between.

The chain carries TRBV27 and TRBJ2-7, with D unresolved. This CDR3 is built from 11 residues. Trimming cost V 8 bases and J 3 bases, with 8 bases left between them. Germline V gene sequence: CDR1 MNHEY, CDR2 SMNVEV (reference sequence). CDR3 residues: CASVGRYEQYF. The CDR3 DNA reads as TGTGCCAGCGTAGGACGCTACGAGCAGTACTTC.

Comment on this clonotype: One junction end disagrees with the germline gene, perhaps due to a read error. The J gene is TRBJ2-1, the V gene TRBV7-2; 16 bases are shared with TRBD2. The CDR3 is made up of 14 amino acids. CDR1 and CDR2 from the germline V gene are SGHTA and FQGNSA. The CDR3 protein is CASSQGLAGGLGIF. The CDR3 DNA is TGTGCCAGCAGCCAGGGACTAGCGGGAGGGCTAGGGATCTTC. Variable domain in full (rest from reference TRBV7-2 and TRBJ2-1): GAGVSQSPSNKVTEKGKDVELRCDPISGHTALYWYRQSLGQGLEFLIYFQGNSAPDKSGLPSDRFSAERTGGSVSTLTIQRTQQEDSAVYLCASSQGLAGGLGIFGPGTRLTVL.

As for this clonotype: Mismatch with germline at one junction end may stem from a read error. This rearrangement joins TRBV20-1 to TRBJ2-1; the D gene is possibly TRBD2 (6 bases). Germline V gene lookup returns CDR1 DFQATT and CDR2 SNEGSKA (reference sequence). This CDR3 contains 16 residues. The CDR3 loop is CSARDRNSGLINEQSF. In DNA form, the CDR3 reads TGCAGTGCTAGAGATCGGAATAGCGGCCTCATCAATGAGCAGTCCTTC.

The rearrangement uses TRBV5-1 and TRBJ2-7; no clear D. From germline, CDR1 is SGHRS and CDR2 YFSETQ. V lost 3 bases and J 0 bases, leaving 10 bases between the germline ends. The CDR3 loop spans 14 amino acids. The CDR3 DNA is TGCGCCAGCAGCTACCAGGACGGCTCCTACGAGCAGTACTTC. Residues: CASSYQDGSYEQYF.

V and J are TRBV20-1 and TRBJ2-7, with no clear D. The CDR3 extends over 15 amino acids. Germline loops: CDR1 DFQATT, CDR2 SNEGSKA (reference sequence). Deletions cut 0 bases from V and 0 bases from J, with 12 bases between. The CDR3 DNA follows: TGCAGTGCTAGAGATTGGAGAACCAGCTCCTACGAGCAGTACTTC. It yields the protein CSARDWRTSSYEQYF.

CDR3 sequence reads: CASSLEGWLRSAGELFF. The CDR3 region has the DNA TGTGCCAGCAGTTTAGAAGGTTGGCTTAGGAGCGCCGGGGAGCTGTTTTTT. The V and J genes are TRBV27 and TRBJ2-2; D is ambiguous. Per germline, CDR1 MNHEY and CDR2 SMNVEV (reference sequence). This CDR3 spans 17 amino acids. Deletions cut 2 bases from V and 6 bases from J, with 19 bases between.

This clonotype has only a few counts. The chain links TRBV9 to TRBJ2-5, with D maybe TRBD2 (6 bases). This CDR3 has 15 amino acids. Trimming took off 4 bases at V and 2 bases at J, with 15 bases between the two ends. CDR1 and CDR2 from the germline V gene are SGDLS and YYNGEE. This chain's CDR3 is CASSPGGSRQETQYF. CDR3 coding DNA: TGTGCCAGCAGCCCCGGAGGGAGCCGACAAGAGACCCAGTACTTC.

With regard to this clonotype: One end of the junction varies from germline; a read error may be responsible. V gene TRBV20-1 combines with J gene TRBJ2-1, with TRBD2 matching over 7 bases. The CDR3 loop spans 11 amino acids. Germline CDR1 reads DFQATT; CDR2 reads SNEGSKA (reference sequence). The CDR3 DNA follows: TGCAGTGCTAGGGATCCAAGACTAGCCCTCTTC. Its protein is CSARDPRLALF.

This clonotype was counted a few times. The chain employs TRBV20-1 and TRBJ2-3; D is possibly TRBD2 (5 bases). CDR1 and CDR2 (germline): DFQATT, SNEGSKA (reference sequence). V was clipped by 4 bases and J by 9 bases, with 23 bases between them. The CDR3 runs 15 residues. The CDR3 DNA sequence: TGCAGTGCTAAAGATACAAGCGAGGGTGTTTACACGCAGTATTTT. Protein sequence: CSAKDTSEGVYTQYF.

The rearrangement uses TRBV29-1 and TRBJ2-1; 9 nucleotides agree with TRBD2. Germline CDR1 reads SQVTM; CDR2 reads ANQGSEA. The CDR3 length is 13 residues. V shed 7 bases and J 7 bases; nucleotides not matched to a gene: 8. Here the CDR3 DNA reads TGCAGCGCCACAGCGGGAGGAGGAAATGAGCAGTTCTTC. As protein: CSATAGGGNEQFF.

In its sample, this clonotype was seen a few times. The chain is built from TRBV12-5 and TRBJ2-1; 8 bases align to TRBD2. With V trimmed by 4 bases and J by 6 bases, 5 bases remained unmatched. From germline, CDR1 is LGHNT and CDR2 FRNRAP. CDR3 size: 14 residues. As DNA, the CDR3 is TGTGCTAGTGGTTCCCAGCGGGAGTTCAATGAGCAGTTCTTC. Amino acid sequence: CASGSQREFNEQFF.

The gene calls are TRBV7-9 and TRBJ2-5; TRBD1 might be the D (6 bases). Deletions cut 7 bases from V and 3 bases from J, with 15 bases between. Germline CDR1 reads SEHNR; CDR2 reads FQNEAQ (reference sequence). This CDR3 spans 14 amino acids. DNA of the CDR3: TGTGCCAGCATCCTCCAGGGGCTTGAAGAGACCCAGTACTTC. It is translated as CASILQGLEETQYF.

J is TRBJ2-1 and V is TRBV5-1; D may be TRBD1 (5 bases). Trimming cost V 4 bases and J 2 bases, with 13 bases left between them. Germline-derived CDR1 and CDR2 are SGHRS and YFSETQ. The CDR3 extends over 15 amino acids. CDR3: CASSLDSVPYNEQFF. In DNA, the CDR3 is TGCGCCAGCAGCCTCGACAGTGTTCCCTACAATGAGCAGTTCTTC.

This clonotype was detected only a few times. The chain couples TRBV28 to TRBJ2-5; D gene ambiguous. Trimming removed 6 bases at V and 5 bases at J, with 16 bases between. This CDR3 region has 14 residues. The V gene's germline CDR1 is MDHEN and CDR2 SYDVKM. DNA of the CDR3: TGTGCCAGCAGCCCAGGAAGGGTTTTGGAGACCCAGTACTTC. It specifies CASSPGRVLETQYF. Supplemented by reference TRBV28 and TRBJ2-5, the full variable domain reads DVKVTQSSRYLVKRTGEKVFLECVQDMDHENMFWYRQDPGLGLRLIYFSYDVKMKEKGDIPEGYSVSREKKERFSLILESASTNQTSMYLCASSPGRVLETQYFGPGTRLLVL.

This clonotype was seen more than once but under ten times. V usage is TRBV27 and J usage is TRBJ1-4; 9 positions match TRBD1. Germline V gene sequence: CDR1 MNHEY, CDR2 SMNVEV (reference sequence). There are 16 residues in the CDR3. V shed 3 bases, J shed 7 bases, and the junction held 9 bases outside the gene matches. The CDR3: CASSFLRTGESEKLFF. CDR3 nucleotide sequence: TGTGCCAGCAGTTTTTTGAGGACAGGGGAGAGTGAAAAACTGTTTTTT.

The chain carries TRBV5-1 and TRBJ1-4; tentatively, D is TRBD1 (6 bases). The V and J ends lost 1 base and 5 bases respectively, with 15 bases between them. The CDR3 spans 16 residues. Germline V lookup: CDR1 SGHRS, CDR2 YFSETQ. The CDR3 loop is CASSLLGGPVNEKLFF. As DNA, the CDR3 is TGCGCCAGCAGCTTGTTAGGGGGACCGGTAAATGAAAAACTGTTTTTT.

A remark on this clonotype: At one end the junction does not follow the germline gene, possibly because of a read error. The rearrangement joins TRBV29-1 to TRBJ2-2; TRBD2 might be the D (5 bases). Germline V gene sequence: CDR1 SQVTM, CDR2 ANQGSEA. This CDR3 is 12 amino acids long. The CDR3 coding sequence is TGCAGCGTTACCAGCAGTACCGGGGAGTTGTTTTTT. Protein sequence: CSVTSSTGELFF.

This clonotype was observed a handful of times. The rearrangement joins TRBV6-2 or TRBV6-3 to TRBJ1-5, with 7 bases matching TRBD1. V was clipped by 0 bases and J by 7 bases; unmatched bases: 3. Germline CDR1 MNHEY, CDR2 SVGEGT. The CDR3 extends over 14 amino acids. The CDR3 region has the DNA TGTGCCAGCAGTTACTCGTGGGACAGACAGCCCCAGCATTTT. Translated: CASSYSWDRQPQHF.

The chain's CDR3 is CASRTTGNYGYTF. For the CDR3, the DNA is TGTGCCAGCAGGACGACAGGAAACTATGGCTACACCTTC. The chain couples TRBV27 to TRBJ1-2, with D maybe TRBD1 (6 bases). Germline V gene data show CDR1 as MNHEY and CDR2 as SMNVEV (reference sequence). The CDR3 is 13 amino acids. V was cut by 6 bases and J by 2 bases, with 10 bases left in between.

This clonotype was counted a few times. The gene calls are TRBV27 and TRBJ2-1, with D possibly matching TRBD1 (6 bases). Looked up from germline, CDR1 is MNHEY and CDR2 is SMNVEV (reference sequence). The CDR3 covers 17 residues. V was cut by 3 bases and J by 4 bases, with 19 bases left in between. This CDR3 is CASSLTGRGAGYNEQFF. CDR3 DNA: TGTGCCAGCAGTTTGACCGGCAGGGGAGCAGGGTACAATGAGCAGTTCTTC.

The gene calls are TRBV5-1 and TRBJ2-3; TRBD2 agrees at 11 bases. V shed 3 bases, J shed 2 bases, and the junction held 2 bases outside the gene matches. CDR1 and CDR2 from the germline V gene are SGHRS and YFSETQ. CDR3 length: 15 amino acids. The CDR3 here is CASSYSGRVTDTQYF. CDR3 nucleotides: TGCGCCAGCAGCTATAGCGGGAGGGTCACAGATACGCAGTATTTT.

This clonotype was seen more than once but under ten times. The gene calls are TRBV9 and TRBJ1-1; 7 bases agree with TRBD1. V shed 0 bases and J 7 bases; nucleotides not matched to a gene: 6. Germline assignment: CDR1 SGDLS and CDR2 YYNGEE. The CDR3 is 14 amino acids. CDR3 coding DNA: TGTGCCAGCAGCGTAGAGGGGAGGGACAGTGAAGCTTTCTTT. Its translation is CASSVEGRDSEAFF.

The rearrangement joins TRBV11-2 to TRBJ2-7; 10 bases match TRBD2. CDR1 SGHAT and CDR2 FQNNGV come from the germline V gene. The CDR3 contains 14 residues. V lost 6 bases, J lost 3 bases, and 5 bases stayed unmatched. CDR3 sequence (DNA): TGTGCCAGCAGACAACTAGCGGGGCACTACGAGCAGTACTTC. It codes for CASRQLAGHYEQYF.